These 8 T cell receptor beta chains came from one sample sequenced in a study of early T cells in non-severe SARS-CoV-2 infection. Using its own MiXCR run on the 5' RACE reads, TCRdb lists one record per CDR3 protein. Among roughly 80,000 distinct CDR3 sequences listed, about 14% were seen once. The source material was whole blood. All receptors derive from an adult who was a healthcare worker with PCR-confirmed SARS-CoV-2 infection or an uninfected control (not recorded which).

This clonotype came up many times. CDR3 sequence (DNA): TGTGCCAGCAGTACCAGACAGGGCCACGAGCAGTACTTC. Protein product: CASSTRQGHEQYF. This rearrangement joins TRBV6-5 to TRBJ2-7; 7 bases are shared with TRBD1. Germline lookup yields CDR1 MNHEY and CDR2 SVGAGI. Germline trimming cut 5 bases from V and 5 bases from J; bases unmatched to any gene: 6. The CDR3 has 13 residues.

The V and J genes are TRBV12-3 or TRBV12-4 and TRBJ1-5; TRBD1 is a possible D gene (5 bases). This CDR3 has 13 amino acids. The V end was cut by 3 bases, the J end by 6 bases, with 9 bases between. The CDR3 sequence: CASSFLGPQPQHF. CDR3 in DNA: TGTGCCAGCAGTTTCTTGGGGCCTCAGCCCCAGCATTTT.

The sample holds a few counts of this clonotype. This rearrangement joins TRBV7-2 to TRBJ2-1; the match to TRBD2 covers 15 bases. The CDR3 extends over 15 amino acids. J was trimmed by 10 bases and V by 5 bases; bases with no gene match: 6. Per germline, CDR1 SGHTA and CDR2 FQGNSA. For the CDR3, the DNA is TGTGCCAGCAGCCCGCCCGGACTAGCGGGGGGGGAGCAGTTCTTC. Translating it yields CASSPPGLAGGEQFF.

This clonotype showed up just a few times. The J gene is TRBJ2-4, the V gene TRBV5-6, with 8 bases identical to TRBD1. The CDR3 is 12 residues long. V gave up 6 bases and J gave up 6 bases; unmatched junction bases: 2. Looked up from germline, CDR1 is SGHDT and CDR2 is YYEEEE. CDR3 sequence: CASNDRGNIQYF. DNA of the CDR3: TGTGCCAGCAACGACAGGGGAAACATTCAGTACTTC.

In this sample, this clonotype turned up a few times. The V and J genes are TRBV25-1 and TRBJ1-4, with 7 bases that match TRBD1. The CDR3 contains 15 residues. The junction had 8 bases not matched to a gene; V was cut back by 3 bases and J by 7 bases. CDR1 is MGHDK, CDR2 SYGVNS, per germline. CDR3: CASSDRQGRGEKLFF. CDR3 in DNA: TGTGCCAGCAGTGACAGACAGGGCCGGGGTGAAAAACTGTTTTTT.

About this clonotype: Given the absence of the conserved phenylalanine or tryptophan at the CDR3 end, a read error is likely. The genes are TRBV6-6 and TRBJ2-3; D is undetermined. The CDR3 spans 15 residues. The V gene lost 2 bases and the J gene lost 2 bases, with 11 bases spanning the gap. CDR1 MNHNY and CDR2 SVGAGI come from the germline V gene (reference sequence). CDR3 amino acids: CASSYLDTLTDTQYS. The CDR3 DNA sequence: TGTGCCAGCAGTTACCTGGATACGCTCACAGATACGCAGTATTCT.

The chain recombines TRBV3-1 with TRBJ2-1, with 8 bases fitting TRBD2. V dropped 4 bases and J dropped 0; count of bases not matched to a gene: 11. The germline V gene has CDR1 LGHDT and CDR2 YNNKEL (reference sequence). The CDR3 loop spans 18 amino acids. CDR3 bases: TGTGCCAGCAGCCCACAGCCGGGAGGGAATAGCTCCTACAATGAGCAGTTCTTC. Residues: CASSPQPGGNSSYNEQFF.

V is TRBV10-3 and J is TRBJ2-7; D call uncertain. V lost 6 bases, J lost 5 bases, and 14 bases lay in between. The germline V gene encodes CDR1 ENHRY and CDR2 SYGVKD. The CDR3 consists of 13 residues. Written as DNA, the CDR3 is TGTGCCATCAGCCCCAGGAACCCCAACGAGCAGTACTTC. Amino acids: CAISPRNPNEQYF.